This TCR beta chain was documented in a study of regulatory T cells in long-lasting Graves disease. Study outcomes and limitations: New patients shared some 890 public clonotypes, fewer than the 2,500 to 3,500 shared by persistent patients. Persistent cases favored TRBV28, TRBJ1-2 and TRBJ2-5.

Time point of the sample: newly diagnosed GD, antithyroid drugs for less than 3 months. RNA extracted from PBMCs served as the sequencing template. An endocrinology unit in Xi'an, China, supplied the patients. The collection involved drawing about 8.2 milliliters of peripheral blood into EDTA tubes. For TCR beta, libraries came from iRepertoire HTBI primers and Arm-PCR of CDR3 regions. TCRdb used MiXCR to reprocess the multiplex PCR reads, holding one entry per CDR3 protein. The sample consists of around 250,000 distinct CDR3 sequences, over 20% of them appearing once. This clonotype was counted many times. Its antigen is as yet unknown. V trimming: 6 bases; J trimming: 2 bases; junction bases outside the gene matches: 10. CDR1 and CDR2 (germline): SNHLY, FYNNEI. The CDR3 is 17 amino acids.

This chain links TRBV2 with TRBJ1-5; 10 bases are shared with TRBD1. The receptor's source is a female donor with Graves disease. The sample here was peripheral blood mononuclear cells (PBMCs), taken at new diagnosis, from a patient treated with antithyroid drugs. CDR3 amino acids: CASRTRDRGAGNQPQHF. As DNA, the CDR3 is TGTGCCAGCAGGACCCGGGACAGGGGTGCAGGCAATCAGCCCCAGCATTTT.